A single sample gave rise to the 23 T cell receptor beta chains below, sequenced in a study of T cells in Graves' hyperthyroidism and ophthalmopathy. TCR beta CDR3 region amplification was performed from RNA transcripts. The HTBI primer set served for first-round RT-PCR of the TCR CDR3. TCRdb processed the multiplex PCR reads anew with MiXCR; each CDR3 protein has one entry. The sample has 360,000 or so distinct CDR3 sequences, 13% to 15% seen once. Sequencing was performed on blood. The receptors were sampled from a woman aged 55 to 70 with Graves' ophthalmopathy.

This clonotype was seen a handful of times. The gene calls are TRBV30 and TRBJ2-7; unclear D gene. The CDR3 contains 12 residues. Deletions cut 1 base from V and 5 bases from J, with 9 bases between. Germline lookup yields CDR1 GTSNPN and CDR2 SVGIG (reference sequence). CDR3 nucleotides: TGTGCCTGGAGTGGTCTAGTCGACGAGCAGTACTTC. This codes for CAWSGLVDEQYF.

This clonotype was observed a few times. This rearrangement joins TRBV27 to TRBJ2-7; TRBD1 aligns across 9 bases. The trim removed 1 base at V and 4 bases at J, leaving 5 bases unmatched. In germline, CDR1 is MNHEY, CDR2 SMNVEV (reference sequence). This CDR3 region has 15 residues. The CDR3: CASSLWGQGPYEQYF. In DNA, the CDR3 is TGTGCCAGCAGTTTATGGGGACAGGGTCCTTACGAGCAGTACTTC.

This clonotype was seen repeatedly, ten times or more. The chain combines TRBV11-2 with TRBJ2-7; no definite D call. Trimming took off 0 bases at V and 3 bases at J, with 9 bases between the two ends. In germline, CDR1 is SGHAT, CDR2 FQNNGV. CDR3 length equals 14 residues. CDR3 bases: TGTGCCAGCAGCTTAGATCAAAACTTCTACGAGCAGTACTTC. Amino acid sequence: CASSLDQNFYEQYF.

This chain uses TRBV10-3 with TRBJ2-2; D not certain. Germline loops: CDR1 ENHRY, CDR2 SYGVKD. This CDR3 is 15 amino acids long. V lost 4 bases and J 0 bases, leaving 9 bases between the germline ends. The CDR3 DNA reads TGTGCCATCAGTGGAAACGCACCGAACACCGGGGAGCTGTTTTTT. Amino acid sequence: CAISGNAPNTGELFF.

The chain has TRBV19 and TRBJ1-5; weak D call: TRBD1 (5 bases). CDR1 is LNHDA and CDR2 is SQIVND in the germline V gene (reference sequence). This CDR3 is built from 15 residues. Deletions cut 3 bases from V and 2 bases from J, with 11 bases between. The CDR3 DNA is TGTGCCAGTAGTATTTTAGGGGCCGGCAATCAGCCCCAGCATTTT. Amino acids: CASSILGAGNQPQHF.

This clonotype was seen more than once but under ten times. The chain has TRBV20-1 and TRBJ2-1; 7 bases fit TRBD2. The CDR3 totals 14 residues. The ends lost 5 bases at V and 6 bases at J; junction bases unmatched: 10. Germline loops: CDR1 DFQATT, CDR2 SNEGSKA (reference sequence). The DNA of the CDR3 is TGCAGTGCTGAGTTGTTGACTAGCCTCAATGAGCAGTTCTTC. Encoded protein: CSAELLTSLNEQFF.

This clonotype showed up many times. The chain recombines TRBV5-1 with TRBJ2-1; D is possibly TRBD2 (6 bases). This CDR3 has 12 amino acids. From germline, CDR1 is SGHRS and CDR2 YFSETQ. Trimming took 9 bases from V and 5 from J, leaving 12 bases between them. The CDR3 coding sequence is TGCGCCACCTCCGGGACTCACAATGAGCAGTTCTTC. Protein sequence: CATSGTHNEQFF.

This clonotype has a count of ten or more. Here the CDR3 DNA reads TGTGCCAGCAGCACCGGCCCCCCAGAGGATACGCAGTATTTT. Translation gives CASSTGPPEDTQYF. The chain uses TRBV28 and TRBJ2-3, with no clear D. Germline-derived CDR1 and CDR2 are MDHEN and SYDVKM. V was shortened by 6 bases and J by 6 bases, with 16 bases between the two germline ends. CDR3 size: 14 residues.

The chain combines TRBV7-2 with TRBJ2-1; D perhaps matches TRBD1 (5 bases). Germline lookup yields CDR1 SGHTA and CDR2 FQGNSA. V gave up 0 bases and J gave up 5 bases, with 17 bases separating them. This CDR3 has 17 residues. The CDR3, as DNA: TGTGCCAGCAGCTTAGCGCCCGTGGGGCGGAACCACAATGAGCAGTTCTTC. This sequence encodes CASSLAPVGRNHNEQFF.

The table lists this clonotype with a few counts. The rearrangement uses TRBV2 and TRBJ2-7, with D maybe TRBD1 (6 bases). The CDR3 totals 14 residues. Trimming stripped 7 bases from V and 3 bases from J, with 16 bases between. Germline CDR1 and CDR2: SNHLY and FYNNEI. CDR3 nucleotide sequence: TGTGCCAGCAAGAACCGGGACACGCACTACGAGCAGTACTTC. Residues: CASKNRDTHYEQYF. The full variable domain, completed using reference TRBV2 and TRBJ2-7, is EPEVTQTPSHQVTQMGQEVILRCVPISNHLYFYWYRQILGQKVEFLVSFYNNEISEKSEIFDDQFSVERPDGSNFTLKIRSTKLEDSAMYFCASKNRDTHYEQYFGPGTRLTVT.

The chain uses TRBV20-1 and TRBJ2-5; the match to TRBD1 covers 9 bases. The V and J ends lost 3 bases and 2 bases, in that order; junction bases with no gene match: 7. The CDR3 is 15 amino acids. CDR1 DFQATT and CDR2 SNEGSKA come from the germline V gene (reference sequence). CDR3 DNA sequence: TGCAGTGCTAGCCCTGGGACAGGGCGTCAAGAGACCCAGTACTTC. Protein product: CSASPGTGRQETQYF.

This clonotype was seen many times. CDR3 nucleotide sequence: TGTGCCAGCAGTCATGACTACTCCTACAATGAGCAGTTCTTC. Translated, it gives CASSHDYSYNEQFF. The chain combines TRBV7-9 with TRBJ2-1; the D gene is possibly TRBD2 (5 bases). CDR1 is SEHNR and CDR2 is FQNEAQ in the germline V gene (reference sequence). The V end lost 6 bases, the J end lost 0 bases, and 9 bases lay between the germline ends. This CDR3 is built from 14 residues.

This clonotype was picked up many times. The V gene is TRBV3-1, the J gene TRBJ1-4; no firm D call. CDR1 is LGHDT and CDR2 is YNNKEL in the germline V gene (reference sequence). V lost 4 bases to trimming and J lost 0 bases, with 6 bases between them. The CDR3 sequence is 14 residues long. This CDR3 is CASSPTATNEKLFF. The CDR3 region has the DNA TGTGCCAGCAGCCCGACCGCAACTAATGAAAAACTGTTTTTT.

This clonotype was recorded at least ten times. The V and J genes are TRBV28 and TRBJ2-3, with TRBD2 matching 11 bases. CDR3 size: 15 residues. The J segment lost 3 bases and the V segment lost 7 bases, leaving 6 bases of the junction unmatched. Germline loops: CDR1 MDHEN, CDR2 SYDVKM. This CDR3 reads CASTTSGRETDTQYF. The CDR3 DNA sequence: TGTGCCAGCACAACTAGCGGGAGAGAGACAGATACGCAGTATTTT.

A note on this clonotype: A much larger clone lies one base from this, so it may be a read error. The CDR3 nucleotides are TGTGCCAGCAGCACTAGGGTAACTGGGACTAGCGGGAGCCACGAGCAGTACTTC. Its translation is CASSTRVTGTSGSHEQYF. This chain links TRBV6-5 with TRBJ2-7; 14 bases match TRBD2. J was trimmed by 5 bases and V by 6 bases; bases with no gene match: 15. CDR3 size: 18 residues. Germline loops: CDR1 MNHEY, CDR2 SVGAGI.

This clonotype appeared a few times. The chain recombines TRBV30 with TRBJ2-2; possibly TRBD1 for D (5 bases). Trimming shortened V by 4 bases and J by 6 bases, and 12 bases separated the two germline ends. This CDR3 has 13 residues. Germline lookup yields CDR1 GTSNPN and CDR2 SVGIG (reference sequence). The CDR3 coding sequence is TGTGCCTGGACCAAAGACAGTCCCGGGGAGCTGTTTTTT. It is translated as CAWTKDSPGELFF.

This clonotype came up many times. The rearrangement joins TRBV28 to TRBJ1-3; D not resolved. The CDR3 loop spans 17 amino acids. Germline values: CDR1 MDHEN, CDR2 SYDVKM. V was cut by 6 bases and J by 2 bases, with 20 bases left in between. The CDR3 loop reads CASRPVAGGGPGNTIYF. DNA for the CDR3: TGTGCCAGCAGACCAGTTGCAGGAGGAGGCCCTGGAAACACCATATATTTT.

This clonotype showed up just a few times. The V gene is TRBV11-2, the J gene TRBJ2-3, with 8 bases identical to TRBD2. Germline loops: CDR1 SGHAT, CDR2 FQNNGV. The junction had 2 bases not matched to a gene; V was cut back by 0 bases and J by 0 bases. CDR3 length: 16 amino acids. The CDR3 is CASSLDSSGSTDTQYF. In DNA, the CDR3 is TGTGCCAGCAGCTTAGATTCTAGCGGGAGCACAGATACGCAGTATTTT. The variable domain in full, with the rest retrieved from reference TRBV11-2 and TRBJ2-3, is EAGVAQSPRYKIIEKRQSVAFWCNPISGHATLYWYQQILGQGPKLLIQFQNNGVVDDSQLPKDRFSAERLKGVDSTLKIQPAKLEDSAVYLCASSLDSSGSTDTQYFGPGTRLTVL.

This clonotype has more than one count but fewer than ten. This chain joins TRBV12-3 or TRBV12-4 and TRBJ1-2, with D unresolved. This CDR3 is built from 11 residues. CDR3 sequence: CASTDFYGYTF. Here the CDR3 DNA reads TGTGCATCCACGGATTTCTATGGCTACACCTTC.

The chain combines TRBV12-3 or TRBV12-4 with TRBJ2-1, with D perhaps matching TRBD1 (6 bases). V was cut by 8 bases and J by 0 bases, with 20 bases left in between. This CDR3 has 17 residues. CDR3 in amino acids: CASLRGFTEASYNEQFF. In nucleotides, the CDR3 is TGTGCCAGCCTAAGGGGGTTTACGGAGGCCTCCTACAATGAGCAGTTCTTC.

This clonotype came up many times. The chain employs TRBV6-5 and TRBJ2-3; D uncertain. Trimming removed 0 bases at V and 6 bases at J, with 7 bases between. This CDR3 has 13 residues. CDR1 and CDR2 (germline): MNHEY, SVGAGI. CDR3 sequence: CASSYSARDTQYF. The CDR3, as DNA: TGTGCCAGCAGTTACTCAGCAAGGGATACGCAGTATTTT.

The chain couples TRBV25-1 to TRBJ2-2, with a possible D match to TRBD2 (6 bases). Trimming took off 3 bases at V and 4 bases at J, with 9 bases between the two ends. Germline loops: CDR1 MGHDK, CDR2 SYGVNS. This CDR3 comprises 14 residues. In DNA form, the CDR3 reads TGTGCCAGCAGTGAGGTTAGCGGCACCGGGGAGCTGTTTTTT. It is translated as CASSEVSGTGELFF.

The chain carries TRBV20-1 and TRBJ2-5; the match to TRBD1 covers 12 bases. The J segment lost 7 bases and the V segment lost 6 bases, leaving 9 bases of the junction unmatched. Germline-derived CDR1 and CDR2 are DFQATT and SNEGSKA (reference sequence). CDR3 length equals 14 residues. CDR3 sequence: CSARDRGLHGTQYF. CDR3 DNA sequence: TGCAGTGCCAGGGACAGGGGGCTCCATGGGACCCAGTACTTC.